The T cell receptor (beta chain) described here comes from a study of blood T cell repertoires in COVID-19. Study summary: Acute and convalescent COVID-19 specimens originated in the United States, Italy and Spain. PBMCs, B-cell-depleted T cells, or T cells provided the cDNA or gDNA that made up the material.

The CDR3 loop spans 17 amino acids. V lost 5 bases to trimming and J lost 6 bases; unmatched junction nucleotides: 14. Germline V gene lookup returns CDR1 LNHDA and CDR2 SQIVND (reference sequence). Authors' methods: Counts of nucleated cells, estimated from reference gene primer amplification, were obtained. Profiling relied on immunoSEQ multiplex PCR, and the TCRdb table lists in-frame clones only, not all of them. Clone size and the V and J calls come from that table; the DNA yielded D and trimming. The sample lists about 26,000 clones; about 90% were seen once. The genes are TRBV19 and TRBJ2-2; 8 nucleotides align to TRBD2. The sequence was collected from a human donor in a cohort sampled during active COVID-19. Sample: peripheral blood. CDR3 nucleotides: TGTGCCAGTAGTCCCGGGAGGGGGAGAACGGCAGCCGGGGAGCTGTTTTTT. Translation: CASSPGRGRTAAGELFF. The variable domain in full, with the rest retrieved from reference TRBV19 and TRBJ2-2, is DGGITQSPKYLFRKEGQNVTLSCEQNLNHDAMYWYRQDPGQGLRLIYYSQIVNDFQKGDIAEGYSVSREKKESFPLTVTSAQKNPTAFYLCASSPGRGRTAAGELFFGEGSRLTVL.